The 17 T cell receptor beta chains below all came from one sample that was sequenced in a study of post-analysis software for immune sequencing data. cDNA libraries of TCR beta carried unique molecular identifiers. Via MiXCR, TCRdb re-called the PCR reads, giving one row per CDR3 protein. The repertoire has 500,000 to 600,000 distinct CDR3 sequences, 44% of them found once; the top ten carry 1.5% to 2%. Their target antigens are unknown. Findings and limits, study-wide: Patients showed TRBV5-6, TRBV5-1 and TRBV20-1 among five TRBV segments more frequent than in controls.

Sequences were obtained from blood. The receptors derive from a girl aged 5 to 17 with multiple sclerosis.

This sequence joins TRBV6-6 and TRBJ2-1; unclear D gene. This CDR3 is 13 amino acids long. CDR1 is MNHNY and CDR2 is SVGAGI in the germline V gene (reference sequence). V was shortened by 5 bases and J by 6 bases, with 11 bases between the two germline ends. The CDR3 DNA reads as TGTGCCAGCAGTAACCTTTTAGTCAATGAGCAGTTCTTC. Translation: CASSNLLVNEQFF.

This chain links TRBV12-3 or TRBV12-4 with TRBJ2-1, with TRBD2 matching 10 bases. J gave up 5 bases and V 3 bases, and 7 bases lay outside the gene matches. The CDR3 has 16 amino acids. The CDR3 protein is CASSFRTSGANNEQFF. CDR3 nucleotides: TGTGCCAGCAGTTTTCGGACTAGCGGAGCCAACAATGAGCAGTTCTTC.

The chain has TRBV20-1 and TRBJ1-1, with a weak D call TRBD1 (6 bases). Germline CDR1 is DFQATT and CDR2 is SNEGSKA (reference sequence). The CDR3 has 12 amino acids. Trimming removed 0 bases from V and 7 bases from J, with 9 bases in between. In DNA, the CDR3 is TGCAGTGCTAGAGATAGGGGGTTTGAAGCTTTCTTT. This codes for CSARDRGFEAFF.

This clonotype has a handful of counts. This chain joins TRBV5-1 and TRBJ2-1; no clear D. V dropped 5 bases and J dropped 0 bases, with 9 bases sitting between them. Germline lookup yields CDR1 SGHRS and CDR2 YFSETQ. This CDR3 comprises 14 residues. CDR3 sequence: CASSFSLSYNEQFF. CDR3 DNA: TGCGCCAGCAGTTTCTCCCTCTCCTACAATGAGCAGTTCTTC.

The V call is TRBV5-4, the J call TRBJ2-3, with 15 bases identical to TRBD2. There are 16 residues in the CDR3. CDR1 is SGHNT and CDR2 is YYREEE in the germline V gene (reference sequence). J was trimmed by 4 bases and V by 4 bases; bases with no gene match: 4. This chain's CDR3 is CASSARTSGRADTQYF. DNA of the CDR3: TGTGCCAGCAGCGCTCGGACTAGCGGGAGGGCAGATACGCAGTATTTT.

The chain carries TRBV10-3 and TRBJ1-2, with D maybe TRBD1 (6 bases). The germline V and J ends were trimmed by 5 bases and 7 bases, with 23 bases remaining between them. Germline V gene lookup returns CDR1 ENHRY and CDR2 SYGVKD. The CDR3 loop spans 16 amino acids. The CDR3 DNA is TGTGCCATCAGTTCCTCGGGCGGACAGTCCCCAGGTGGCTACACCTTC. This gives the protein CAISSSGGQSPGGYTF.

This chain uses TRBV20-1 with TRBJ2-3, with unresolved D. The ends were cut back, 4 bases at V and 14 bases at J, with 16 bases in the middle. The CDR3 has 11 residues. Per germline, CDR1 DFQATT and CDR2 SNEGSKA (reference sequence). The CDR3 bases are TGCAGTGCTACTAGTGGGTCGCGGCCGTATTTT. Amino acids: CSATSGSRPYF.

This clonotype came up a few times. The chain uses TRBV29-1 and TRBJ2-5; 8 bases align to TRBD1. V was clipped by 3 bases and J by 5 bases; unmatched bases: 5. The CDR3 runs 13 residues. Germline loops: CDR1 SQVTM, CDR2 ANQGSEA. CDR3 nucleotide sequence: TGCAGCGTTGAGTGGACAGGGAGGGAGACCCAGTACTTC. It is translated as CSVEWTGRETQYF.

This clonotype was picked up a small number of times. The chain joins TRBV7-2 to TRBJ1-6; 8 bases align to TRBD1. Germline values: CDR1 SGHTA, CDR2 FQGNSA. V trimming: 6 bases; J trimming: 6 bases; junction bases outside the gene matches: 10. CDR3 length: 16 residues. Here the CDR3 DNA reads TGTGCCAGCAGACCCAGGGGGCCGTTCAGTAATTCACCCCTCCACTTT. Its protein product is CASRPRGPFSNSPLHF.

The chain links TRBV2 to TRBJ2-1; 7 nucleotides agree with TRBD1. This CDR3 region has 15 residues. The V gene's germline CDR1 is SNHLY and CDR2 FYNNEI. The V segment lost 7 bases and the J segment 12 bases; nucleotides outside the gene matches: 18. CDR3 residues: CASTKDRTTGLGQFF. CDR3 DNA sequence: TGTGCCAGCACTAAGGACAGGACGACAGGATTAGGGCAGTTCTTC.

The J gene is TRBJ2-1, the V gene TRBV11-2; possibly TRBD2 for D (6 bases). The CDR3 runs to 17 residues. Trimming took 1 base from V and 2 from J, leaving 15 bases between them. Germline V CDR1 and CDR2: SGHAT, FQNNGV. CDR3 loop: CASSLAPEGRPYNEQFF. CDR3 sequence (DNA): TGTGCCAGCAGCTTAGCGCCGGAGGGAAGACCCTACAATGAGCAGTTCTTC.

This clonotype was counted once. V and J are TRBV30 and TRBJ2-3; D perhaps matches TRBD2 (7 bases). V gave up 5 bases and J gave up 4 bases, with 16 bases separating them. Germline CDR1 and CDR2: GTSNPN and SVGIG (reference sequence). This CDR3 is built from 14 residues. CDR3 protein: CAWGRGGAPDTQYF. In DNA form, the CDR3 reads TGTGCCTGGGGGAGGGGGGGGGCCCCAGATACGCAGTATTTT.

This clonotype occurred once. The chain uses TRBV29-1 and TRBJ1-4, with 9 positions matching TRBD1. The CDR3 consists of 12 residues. The germline gives CDR1 SQVTM, CDR2 ANQGSEA. The trim removed 6 bases at V and 8 bases at J, leaving 4 bases unmatched. The CDR3: CSVRQGGEKLFF. As DNA, the CDR3 is TGCAGCGTCAGACAGGGGGGGGAAAAACTGTTTTTT.

J is TRBJ1-5 and V is TRBV9; no definite D call. The V gene's germline CDR1 is SGDLS and CDR2 YYNGEE. Trimming left V 0 bases short and J 4 bases short, with 8 bases between. The CDR3 has 14 residues. The CDR3 loop reads CASSVGSENQPQHF. In DNA, the CDR3 is TGTGCCAGCAGCGTAGGTTCCGAGAATCAGCCCCAGCATTTT. Full variable domain (rest looked up from reference TRBV9 and TRBJ1-5): DSGVTQTPKHLITATGQRVTLRCSPRSGDLSVYWYQQSLDQGLQFLIQYYNGEERAKGNILERFSAQQFPDLHSELNLSSLELGDSALYFCASSVGSENQPQHFGDGTRLSIL.

A note on this clonotype: This may stem from a read error, because a much larger clone lies one nucleotide away. This chain joins TRBV12-3 or TRBV12-4 and TRBJ1-2; 8 bases line up with TRBD1. The junction had 7 bases not matched to a gene; V was cut back by 6 bases and J by 4 bases. The CDR3 contains 14 residues. The CDR3: CASRLSGGSYGYTF. Written as DNA, the CDR3 is TGTGCCAGCAGGTTGTCAGGGGGCTCCTATGGCTACACCTTC.

The chain carries TRBV27 and TRBJ2-7; D might be TRBD2 (6 bases). The germline CDR1 and CDR2 sequences are MNHEY and SMNVEV (reference sequence). Trimming took 8 bases from V and 11 from J, leaving 19 bases between them. The CDR3 runs 12 residues. The CDR3 loop is CASAGGPIGEYF. CDR3 bases: TGTGCCAGCGCAGGAGGGCCCATTGGGGAGTACTTC.

This clonotype appeared a few times. The genes are TRBV6-6 and TRBJ2-3; 7 nucleotides line up with TRBD2. Germline CDR1 reads MNHNY; CDR2 reads SVGAGI (reference sequence). The CDR3 runs 15 residues. J gave up 2 bases and V 6 bases, and 8 bases lay outside the gene matches. The DNA for the CDR3 is TGTGCCAGCAGCTCCTGGGGGGGGGTCACAGATACGCAGTATTTT. Its protein product is CASSSWGGVTDTQYF.